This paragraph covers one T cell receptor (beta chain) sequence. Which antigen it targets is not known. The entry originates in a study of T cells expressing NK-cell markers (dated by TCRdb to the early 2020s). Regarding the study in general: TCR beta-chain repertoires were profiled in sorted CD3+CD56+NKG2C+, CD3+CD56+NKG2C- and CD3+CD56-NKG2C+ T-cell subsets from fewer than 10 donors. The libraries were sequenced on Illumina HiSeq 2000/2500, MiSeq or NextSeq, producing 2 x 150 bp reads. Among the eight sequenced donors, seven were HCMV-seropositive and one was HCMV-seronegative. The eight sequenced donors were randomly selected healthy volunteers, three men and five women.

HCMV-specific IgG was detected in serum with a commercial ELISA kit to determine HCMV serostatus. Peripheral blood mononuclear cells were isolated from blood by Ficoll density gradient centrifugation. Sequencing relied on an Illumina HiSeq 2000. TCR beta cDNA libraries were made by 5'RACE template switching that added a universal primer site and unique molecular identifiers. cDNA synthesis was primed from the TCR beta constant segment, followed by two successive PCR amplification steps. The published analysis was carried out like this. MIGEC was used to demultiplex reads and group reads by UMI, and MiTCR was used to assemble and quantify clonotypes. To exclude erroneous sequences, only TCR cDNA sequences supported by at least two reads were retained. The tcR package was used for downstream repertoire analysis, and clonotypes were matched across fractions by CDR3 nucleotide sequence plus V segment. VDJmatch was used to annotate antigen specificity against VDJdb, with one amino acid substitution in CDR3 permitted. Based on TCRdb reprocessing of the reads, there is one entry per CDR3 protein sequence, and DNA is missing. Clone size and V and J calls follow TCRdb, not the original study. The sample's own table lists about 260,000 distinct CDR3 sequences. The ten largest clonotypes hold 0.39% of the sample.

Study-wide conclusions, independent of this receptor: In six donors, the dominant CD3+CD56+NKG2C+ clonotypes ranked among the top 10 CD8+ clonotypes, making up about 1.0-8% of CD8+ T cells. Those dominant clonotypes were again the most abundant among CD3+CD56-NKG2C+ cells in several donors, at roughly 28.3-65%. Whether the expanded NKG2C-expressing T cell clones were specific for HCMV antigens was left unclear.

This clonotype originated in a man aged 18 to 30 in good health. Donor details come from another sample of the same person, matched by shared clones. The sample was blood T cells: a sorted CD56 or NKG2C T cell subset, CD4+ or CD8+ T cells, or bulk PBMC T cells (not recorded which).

The CDR3 region has the sequence CASSYLGIEQYF. The chain is encoded by TRBV6-5 joined to TRBJ2-7. The CDR3 runs 12 amino acids, cysteine and phenylalanine included. DNA is not recorded here. Reading the germline V gene gives CDR1 MNHEY and CDR2 SVGAGI.